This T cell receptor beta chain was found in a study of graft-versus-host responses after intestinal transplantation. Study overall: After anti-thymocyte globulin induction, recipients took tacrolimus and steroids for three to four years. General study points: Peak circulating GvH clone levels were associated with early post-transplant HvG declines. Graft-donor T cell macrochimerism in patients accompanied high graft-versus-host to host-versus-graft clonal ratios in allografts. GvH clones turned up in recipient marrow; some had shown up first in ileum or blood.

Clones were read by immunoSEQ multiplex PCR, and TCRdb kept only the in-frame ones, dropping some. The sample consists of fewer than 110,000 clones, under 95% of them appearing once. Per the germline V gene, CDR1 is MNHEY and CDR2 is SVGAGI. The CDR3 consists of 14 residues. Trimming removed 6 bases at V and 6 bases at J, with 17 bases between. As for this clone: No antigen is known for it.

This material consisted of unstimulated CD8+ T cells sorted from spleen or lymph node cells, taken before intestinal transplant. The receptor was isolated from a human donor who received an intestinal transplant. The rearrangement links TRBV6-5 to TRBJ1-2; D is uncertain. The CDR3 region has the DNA TGTGCCAGCAGCCTGACGAAAGGGAACAATGGCTACACCTTC. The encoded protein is CASSLTKGNNGYTF.